This is a list of T cell receptor beta chains from one sample in a study of cytomegalovirus exposure and HLA in healthy donors. Sequencing used immunoSEQ multiplex PCR; TCRdb keeps in-frame clones, though not all of them. The sample has some 200,000 clones; approximately 80% are singletons. The specimen was PBMCs. The source of these receptors is a girl between 5 and 17 years old in good health and CMV-seronegative. Each CDR3 is given with its conserved first and last residue. The D gene is left open where the match is weak. A row's size may be missing; if present it is once, few, many or a size class.

cdr3_nt: TGTGCCAGCAGCTTAAAGGGAGGCTATGAGCAGTTCTTC
cdr3_aa: CASSLKGGYEQFF
clone_size: -
d_call: -
j_call: TRBJ2-1
v_call: TRBV11-2

cdr3_nt: TGCAGCGTTGCAGGGGGCGGTGGCTACACCTTC
cdr3_aa: CSVAGGGGYTF
clone_size: -
d_call: TRBD1
j_call: TRBJ1-2
v_call: TRBV29-1

cdr3_nt: TGTGCCAGCAGCCCCGGGACAGGCCCCTACAATGAGCAGTTCTTC
cdr3_aa: CASSPGTGPYNEQFF
clone_size: -
d_call: TRBD1
j_call: TRBJ2-1
v_call: TRBV7-6

cdr3_nt: TGTGCCAGCAGCTTGGCCTTGGGACAGGAGAACACTGAAGCTTTCTTT
cdr3_aa: CASSLALGQENTEAFF
clone_size: few
d_call: TRBD1
j_call: TRBJ1-1
v_call: TRBV5-6

cdr3_nt: TGCACCAGCAGCCAAGAGATGGGGCGGGGGGACGTAAACATTCAGTACTTC
cdr3_aa: CTSSQEMGRGDVNIQYF
clone_size: -
d_call: -
j_call: TRBJ2-4
v_call: TRBV1

cdr3_nt: TGTGCCAGCAGTTTACCAACCGGACAGGGCCCTTTCTTT
cdr3_aa: CASSLPTGQGPFF
clone_size: -
d_call: TRBD1
j_call: TRBJ1-1
v_call: TRBV28

cdr3_nt: TGTGCCAGCAGCTCGACCGGACTGTCCAGGGAAAAACTGTTTTTT
cdr3_aa: CASSSTGLSREKLFF
clone_size: -
d_call: -
j_call: TRBJ1-4
v_call: TRBV5-6

cdr3_nt: TGTGCCAGCAACTTGGACAGGGAGATTAACGAGCAGTACTTC
cdr3_aa: CASNLDREINEQYF
clone_size: few
d_call: TRBD1
j_call: TRBJ2-7
v_call: TRBV6-1

cdr3_nt: TGTGCCAGCTCACCGACAGAGAACTATGGCTACACCTTC
cdr3_aa: CASSPTENYGYTF
clone_size: -
d_call: -
j_call: TRBJ1-2
v_call: TRBV18

cdr3_nt: TGTGCCAGCAGCCTTGTTCAGCAGCCCCAGCATTTT
cdr3_aa: CASSLVQQPQHF
clone_size: -
d_call: -
j_call: TRBJ1-5
v_call: TRBV28

cdr3_nt: TGTGCCAGCAGTTACGTGGGCCCCGCGGGGAATGAGCAGTTCTTC
cdr3_aa: CASSYVGPAGNEQFF
clone_size: few
d_call: -
j_call: TRBJ2-1
v_call: TRBV6-5

cdr3_nt: TGTGCCAGCAGTTCTCCGGACAGGGGGAACACTGAAGCTTTCTTT
cdr3_aa: CASSSPDRGNTEAFF
clone_size: -
d_call: TRBD1
j_call: TRBJ1-1
v_call: TRBV11-2

cdr3_nt: TGTGCCAGTAGTCCCCCGGACAGGGTAGTTTTTAATCAGCCCCAGCATTTT
cdr3_aa: CASSPPDRVVFNQPQHF
clone_size: -
d_call: TRBD1
j_call: TRBJ1-5
v_call: TRBV19

cdr3_nt: TGTGCCAGCAGTGGGTGGACAGGCAACACTGAAGCTTTCTTT
cdr3_aa: CASSGWTGNTEAFF
clone_size: -
d_call: TRBD1
j_call: TRBJ1-1
v_call: TRBV2

cdr3_nt: TGTGCCAGCAGCTTCCGTCGGGAGGACTACGAGCAGTACTTC
cdr3_aa: CASSFRREDYEQYF
clone_size: -
d_call: TRBD2
j_call: TRBJ2-7
v_call: TRBV9

cdr3_nt: TGTGCCAGCAGGGGCGGCTTTGGGAGACCCCAGCATTTT
cdr3_aa: CASRGGFGRPQHF
clone_size: once
d_call: -
j_call: TRBJ1-5
v_call: TRBV2

cdr3_nt: TGTGCCAGTAGTGGAGGCCCGGTGGGTGAAAAACTGTTTTTT
cdr3_aa: CASSGGPVGEKLFF
clone_size: -
d_call: -
j_call: TRBJ1-4
v_call: TRBV19

cdr3_nt: TGTGCCAGCAACGAACTACTGACAAGCGGGGTCCGGCGGTTT
cdr3_aa: CASNELLTSGVRRF
clone_size: -
d_call: -
j_call: TRBJ1-1
v_call: TRBV6-1

cdr3_nt: TGTGCCAGCTCACCGTCGACGCCAGATGTGATCGGGTTGGTGTTCTTC
cdr3_aa: CASSPSTPDVIGLVFF
clone_size: -
d_call: -
j_call: TRBJ2-1
v_call: TRBV18

cdr3_nt: TGTGCCACCAGCAGCAAGGTAGAGGCTAATGAAAAACTGTTTTTT
cdr3_aa: CATSSKVEANEKLFF
clone_size: -
d_call: -
j_call: TRBJ1-4
v_call: TRBV15

cdr3_nt: TGTGCCAGCAGCCCTATTCCGACAGGGAAGAAATACTATGGCTACACCTTC
cdr3_aa: CASSPIPTGKKYYGYTF
clone_size: -
d_call: TRBD1
j_call: TRBJ1-2
v_call: TRBV7-9

cdr3_nt: TGTGCCAGCAGTATGGGACAGTACTACAATGAGCAGTTCTTC
cdr3_aa: CASSMGQYYNEQFF
clone_size: -
d_call: TRBD1
j_call: TRBJ2-1
v_call: TRBV6-5

cdr3_nt: TGTGCCAGCAGAGATCCTTGGGACAGAGCCTACGAGCAGTACTTC
cdr3_aa: CASRDPWDRAYEQYF
clone_size: -
d_call: TRBD1
j_call: TRBJ2-7
v_call: TRBV6-5

cdr3_nt: TGTGCCGTCAGGGGGCTGGAGTACGAGCAGTACTTC
cdr3_aa: CAVRGLEYEQYF
clone_size: -
d_call: TRBD1
j_call: TRBJ2-7
v_call: TRBV10-3

cdr3_nt: TGTGCCAGCAGCTTAGGTCCGGGGATTCAGCCCCAGCATTTT
cdr3_aa: CASSLGPGIQPQHF
clone_size: -
d_call: -
j_call: TRBJ1-5
v_call: TRBV7-2

cdr3_nt: TGTGCCAGCAGTTACCCCAGCGGGGGTGGGCCCGGGGAGCTGTTTTTT
cdr3_aa: CASSYPSGGGPGELFF
clone_size: -
d_call: TRBD2
j_call: TRBJ2-2
v_call: TRBV6-5

cdr3_nt: TGTGCCGGCGGGACAGGGGGTCAAGAAAACACCATATATTTT
cdr3_aa: CAGGTGGQENTIYF
clone_size: -
d_call: TRBD1
j_call: TRBJ1-3
v_call: TRBV6-1

cdr3_nt: TGTGCCAGCAGTTCCCATCTATATCTTACTAGCCCGGGCTTC
cdr3_aa: CASSSHLYLTSPGF
clone_size: -
d_call: -
j_call: TRBJ2-7
v_call: TRBV28

cdr3_nt: TGTGCCAGCAAAAGGGGCACTGAAGCTTTCTTT
cdr3_aa: CASKRGTEAFF
clone_size: -
d_call: -
j_call: TRBJ1-1
v_call: TRBV6-1

cdr3_nt: TGTGCCAGTAGTAGGCAGGGTAGGAGTTCACCCCTCCACTTT
cdr3_aa: CASSRQGRSSPLHF
clone_size: once
d_call: -
j_call: TRBJ1-6
v_call: TRBV19

cdr3_nt: TGTGCCAGCAGCGCCGGGACTAGCGGTCAGTACCAAGAGACCCAGTACTTC
cdr3_aa: CASSAGTSGQYQETQYF
clone_size: -
d_call: TRBD2
j_call: TRBJ2-5
v_call: TRBV2

cdr3_nt: TGCAGCGTTTCAACCAGGGGGCTGCATTACACTGAAGCTTTCTTT
cdr3_aa: CSVSTRGLHYTEAFF
clone_size: -
d_call: TRBD1
j_call: TRBJ1-1
v_call: TRBV29-1

cdr3_nt: TGTGCCAGCAGTTTATACACTAGCGGGCTATACAATGAGCAGTTCTTC
cdr3_aa: CASSLYTSGLYNEQFF
clone_size: -
d_call: TRBD2
j_call: TRBJ2-1
v_call: TRBV28

cdr3_nt: TGTGCCAGCAGCGTAGTAAGCGGGGGCGAGACCCAGTACTTC
cdr3_aa: CASSVVSGGETQYF
clone_size: -
d_call: TRBD2
j_call: TRBJ2-5
v_call: TRBV9

cdr3_nt: TGCGCCAGCAGCAACGGGACAGCCTACGAGCAGTACTTC
cdr3_aa: CASSNGTAYEQYF
clone_size: -
d_call: TRBD1
j_call: TRBJ2-7
v_call: TRBV5-1

cdr3_nt: TGTGCCAGCAGCCCCGGACAGGCCACTGAAGCTTTCTTT
cdr3_aa: CASSPGQATEAFF
clone_size: -
d_call: TRBD1
j_call: TRBJ1-1
v_call: TRBV11-3

cdr3_nt: TGTGCCAGCCGGGAGGACGGAACTAATGAAAAACTGTTTTTT
cdr3_aa: CASREDGTNEKLFF
clone_size: once
d_call: -
j_call: TRBJ1-4
v_call: TRBV6-6

cdr3_nt: TGCACCAGCAGCCAAGATACATGTCATCCTGGGACAGCCTACGAGCAGTACTTC
cdr3_aa: CTSSQDTCHPGTAYEQYF
clone_size: -
d_call: -
j_call: TRBJ2-7
v_call: TRBV1

cdr3_nt: TGTGCCAGCAGTTTAGGGCTAGCCGGAGACAATGAGCAGTTCTTC
cdr3_aa: CASSLGLAGDNEQFF
clone_size: -
d_call: -
j_call: TRBJ2-1
v_call: TRBV28

cdr3_nt: TGTGCCAGTAGTGTCGGGGTTTCTTTTATCTCTGGGGCCAACGTCCTGACTTTC
cdr3_aa: CASSVGVSFISGANVLTF
clone_size: -
d_call: -
j_call: TRBJ2-6
v_call: TRBV19

cdr3_nt: TGTGCCAGCAGTTCAGGGGGGCTGGATCAGCCCCAGCATTTT
cdr3_aa: CASSSGGLDQPQHF
clone_size: -
d_call: TRBD1
j_call: TRBJ1-5
v_call: TRBV7-2

cdr3_nt: TGTGCCAGCGGCAGGGGAGTCGACTACGAGCAGTACTTC
cdr3_aa: CASGRGVDYEQYF
clone_size: -
d_call: -
j_call: TRBJ2-7
v_call: TRBV2

cdr3_nt: TGTGCCAGCAGTTACTCTTGGGCCCAAGCATCCCAGTACTTC
cdr3_aa: CASSYSWAQASQYF
clone_size: few
d_call: -
j_call: TRBJ2-5
v_call: TRBV6-5

cdr3_nt: TGTGCCAGCGGAGCAGGGCCTGAGGAGACCCAGTACTTC
cdr3_aa: CASGAGPEETQYF
clone_size: once
d_call: -
j_call: TRBJ2-5
v_call: TRBV28

cdr3_nt: TGTGCCAGCAGTGATAGGTTTCTAGCGGGAGAAGGTACGCAGTATTTT
cdr3_aa: CASSDRFLAGEGTQYF
clone_size: -
d_call: TRBD2
j_call: TRBJ2-3
v_call: TRBV6-1

cdr3_nt: TGTGCCAGCAGCCTTACCAAAGGGGCAGATACGCAGTATTTT
cdr3_aa: CASSLTKGADTQYF
clone_size: -
d_call: -
j_call: TRBJ2-3
v_call: TRBV5-4

cdr3_nt: TGTGCCAGCAATTTAAGACAGGGAAGGGGAATCTTC
cdr3_aa: CASNLRQGRGIF
clone_size: -
d_call: TRBD1
j_call: TRBJ2-1
v_call: TRBV5-6

cdr3_nt: TGTGCCAGTAGTATCCCGCGGACTAGCATCCATGAGCAGTTCTTC
cdr3_aa: CASSIPRTSIHEQFF
clone_size: -
d_call: TRBD2
j_call: TRBJ2-1
v_call: TRBV19

cdr3_nt: TGTGCCATCAGTGAGTCGCTTCAGGGGTACAACTATGGCTACACCTTC
cdr3_aa: CAISESLQGYNYGYTF
clone_size: -
d_call: -
j_call: TRBJ1-2
v_call: TRBV10-3

cdr3_nt: TGTGCCAGCAAGAAACAGGGTTACGAGCAGTACTTC
cdr3_aa: CASKKQGYEQYF
clone_size: -
d_call: -
j_call: TRBJ2-7
v_call: TRBV28

cdr3_nt: TGTGCCTGGAGGGTAGCAGGGGGATTCCCCATGAACACTGAAGCTTTCTTT
cdr3_aa: CAWRVAGGFPMNTEAFF
clone_size: -
d_call: TRBD1
j_call: TRBJ1-1
v_call: TRBV30